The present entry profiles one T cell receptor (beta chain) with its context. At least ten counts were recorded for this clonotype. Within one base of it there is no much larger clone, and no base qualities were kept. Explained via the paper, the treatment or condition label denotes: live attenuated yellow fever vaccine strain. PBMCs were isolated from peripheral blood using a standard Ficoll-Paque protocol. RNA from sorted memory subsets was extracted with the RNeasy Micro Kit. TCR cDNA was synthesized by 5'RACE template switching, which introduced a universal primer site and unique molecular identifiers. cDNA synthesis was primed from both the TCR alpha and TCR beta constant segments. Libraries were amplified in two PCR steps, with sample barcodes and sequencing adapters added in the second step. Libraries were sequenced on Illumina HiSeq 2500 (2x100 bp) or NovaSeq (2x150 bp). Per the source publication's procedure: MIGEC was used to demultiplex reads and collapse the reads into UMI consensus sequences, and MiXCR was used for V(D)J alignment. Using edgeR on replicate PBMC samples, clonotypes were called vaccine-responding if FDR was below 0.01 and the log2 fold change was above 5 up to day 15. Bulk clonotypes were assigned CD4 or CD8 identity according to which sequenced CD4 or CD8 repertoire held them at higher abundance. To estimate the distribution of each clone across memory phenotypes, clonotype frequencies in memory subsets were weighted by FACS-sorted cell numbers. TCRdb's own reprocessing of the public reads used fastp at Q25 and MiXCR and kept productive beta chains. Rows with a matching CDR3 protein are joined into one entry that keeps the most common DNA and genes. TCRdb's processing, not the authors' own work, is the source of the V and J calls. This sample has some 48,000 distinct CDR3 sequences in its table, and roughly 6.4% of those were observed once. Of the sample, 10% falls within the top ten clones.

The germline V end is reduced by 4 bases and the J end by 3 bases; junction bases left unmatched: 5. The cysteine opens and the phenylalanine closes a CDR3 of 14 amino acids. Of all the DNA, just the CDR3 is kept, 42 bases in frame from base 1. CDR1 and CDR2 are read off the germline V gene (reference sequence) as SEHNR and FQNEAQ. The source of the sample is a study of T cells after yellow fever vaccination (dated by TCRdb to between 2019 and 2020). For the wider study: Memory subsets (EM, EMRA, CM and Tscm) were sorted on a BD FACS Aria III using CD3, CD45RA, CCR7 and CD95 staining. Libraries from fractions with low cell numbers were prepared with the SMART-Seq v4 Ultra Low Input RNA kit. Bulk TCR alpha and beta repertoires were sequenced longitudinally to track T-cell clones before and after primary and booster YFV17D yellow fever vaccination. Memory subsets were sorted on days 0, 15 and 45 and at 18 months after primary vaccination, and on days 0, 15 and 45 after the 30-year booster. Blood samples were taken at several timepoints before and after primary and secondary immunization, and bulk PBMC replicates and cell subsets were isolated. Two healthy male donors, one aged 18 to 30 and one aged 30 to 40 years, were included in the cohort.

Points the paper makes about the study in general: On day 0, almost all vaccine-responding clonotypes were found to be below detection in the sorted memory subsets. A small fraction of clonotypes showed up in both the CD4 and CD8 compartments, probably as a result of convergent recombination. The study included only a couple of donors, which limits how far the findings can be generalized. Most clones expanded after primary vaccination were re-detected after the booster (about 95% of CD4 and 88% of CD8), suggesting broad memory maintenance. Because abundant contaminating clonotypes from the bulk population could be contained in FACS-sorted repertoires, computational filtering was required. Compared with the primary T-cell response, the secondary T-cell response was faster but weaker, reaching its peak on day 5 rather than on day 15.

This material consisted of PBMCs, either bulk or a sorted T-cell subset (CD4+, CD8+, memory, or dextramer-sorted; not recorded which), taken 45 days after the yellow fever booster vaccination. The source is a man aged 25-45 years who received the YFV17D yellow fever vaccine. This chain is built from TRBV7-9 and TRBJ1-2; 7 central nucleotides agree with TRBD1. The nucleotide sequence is TGTGCCAGCAGCTCAGGACAGGTCCACTATGGCTACACCTTC. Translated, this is CASSSGQVHYGYTF.